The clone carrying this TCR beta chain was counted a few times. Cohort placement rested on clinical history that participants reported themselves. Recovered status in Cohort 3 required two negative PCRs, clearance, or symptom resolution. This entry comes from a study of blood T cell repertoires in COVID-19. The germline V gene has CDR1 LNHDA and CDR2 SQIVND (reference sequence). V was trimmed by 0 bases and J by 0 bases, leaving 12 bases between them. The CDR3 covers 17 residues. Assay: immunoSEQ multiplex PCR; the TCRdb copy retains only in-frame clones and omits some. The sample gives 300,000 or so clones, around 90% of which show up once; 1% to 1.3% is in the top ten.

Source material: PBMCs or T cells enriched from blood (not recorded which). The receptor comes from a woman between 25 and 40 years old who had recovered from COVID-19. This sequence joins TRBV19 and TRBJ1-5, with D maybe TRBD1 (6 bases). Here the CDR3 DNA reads TGTGCCAGTAGTATAGATCCGACAGGCTATAGCAATCAGCCCCAGCATTTT. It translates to CASSIDPTGYSNQPQHF. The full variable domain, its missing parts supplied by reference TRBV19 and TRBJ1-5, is DGGITQSPKYLFRKEGQNVTLSCEQNLNHDAMYWYRQDPGQGLRLIYYSQIVNDFQKGDIAEGYSVSREKKESFPLTVTSAQKNPTAFYLCASSIDPTGYSNQPQHFGDGTRLSIL.